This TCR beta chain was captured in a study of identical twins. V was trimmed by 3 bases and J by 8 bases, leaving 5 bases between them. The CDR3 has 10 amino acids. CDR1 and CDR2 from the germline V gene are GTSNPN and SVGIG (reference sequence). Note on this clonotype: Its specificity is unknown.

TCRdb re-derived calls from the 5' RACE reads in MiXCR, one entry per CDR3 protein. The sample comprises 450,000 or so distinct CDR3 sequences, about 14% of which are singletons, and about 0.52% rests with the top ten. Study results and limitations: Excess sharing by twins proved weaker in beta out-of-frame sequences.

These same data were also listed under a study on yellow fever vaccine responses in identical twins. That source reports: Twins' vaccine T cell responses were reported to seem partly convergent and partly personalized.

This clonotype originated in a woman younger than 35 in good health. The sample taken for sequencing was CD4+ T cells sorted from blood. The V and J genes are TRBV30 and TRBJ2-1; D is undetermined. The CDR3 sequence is CAWRGYEQFF. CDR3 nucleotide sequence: TGTGCCTGGAGAGGCTATGAGCAGTTCTTC.